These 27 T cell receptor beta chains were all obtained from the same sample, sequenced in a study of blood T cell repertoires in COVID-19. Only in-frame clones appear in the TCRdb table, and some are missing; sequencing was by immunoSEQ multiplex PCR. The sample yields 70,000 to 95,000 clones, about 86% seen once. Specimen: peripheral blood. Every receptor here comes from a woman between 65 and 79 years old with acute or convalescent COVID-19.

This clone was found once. CDR3 DNA: TGTGCCAGCAGTCCCTACGGACTAGCGGGTAACCAAGAGACCCAGTACTTC. This sequence encodes CASSPYGLAGNQETQYF. The V gene is TRBV27, the J gene TRBJ2-5; TRBD2 matches at 11 bases. The length of the CDR3 is 17 residues. The germline V gene encodes CDR1 MNHEY and CDR2 SMNVEV (reference sequence). V trimming: 5 bases; J trimming: 0 bases; junction bases outside the gene matches: 8.

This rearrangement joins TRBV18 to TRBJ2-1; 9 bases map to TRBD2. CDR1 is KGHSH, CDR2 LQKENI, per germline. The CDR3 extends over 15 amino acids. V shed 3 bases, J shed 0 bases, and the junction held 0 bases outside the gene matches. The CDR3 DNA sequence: TGTGCCAGCTCACCGACTAGCGGCTCCTACAATGAGCAGTTCTTC. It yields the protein CASSPTSGSYNEQFF.

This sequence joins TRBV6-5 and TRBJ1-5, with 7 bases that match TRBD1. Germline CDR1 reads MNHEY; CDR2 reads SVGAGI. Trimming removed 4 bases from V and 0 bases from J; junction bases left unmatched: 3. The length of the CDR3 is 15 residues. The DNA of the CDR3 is TGTGCCAGCAGTTTGACAGGGTATAGCAATCAGCCCCAGCATTTT. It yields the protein CASSLTGYSNQPQHF.

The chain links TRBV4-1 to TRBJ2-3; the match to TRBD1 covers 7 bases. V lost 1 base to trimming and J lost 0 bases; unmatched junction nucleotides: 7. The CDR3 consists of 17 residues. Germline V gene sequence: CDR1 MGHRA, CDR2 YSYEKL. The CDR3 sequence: CASSQGGQAYSTDTQYF. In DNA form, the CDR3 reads TGCGCCAGCAGCCAAGGAGGACAGGCATATAGCACAGATACGCAGTATTTT.

The CDR3 here is CASSLAVETQYF. The CDR3 region has the DNA TGCGCCAGCAGCTTGGCCGTGGAGACCCAGTACTTC. The chain has TRBV5-1 and TRBJ2-5, with D unclear. The CDR3 length is 12 residues. Trimming left V 0 bases short and J 5 bases short, with 5 bases between. Germline V gene lookup returns CDR1 SGHRS and CDR2 YFSETQ. Using reference TRBV5-1 and TRBJ2-5 for the parts outside the CDR3, the full variable domain is KAGVTQTPRYLIKTRGQQVTLSCSPISGHRSVSWYQQTPGQGLQFLFEYFSETQRNKGNFPGRFSGRQFSNSRSEMNVSTLELGDSALYLCASSLAVETQYFGPGTRLLVL.

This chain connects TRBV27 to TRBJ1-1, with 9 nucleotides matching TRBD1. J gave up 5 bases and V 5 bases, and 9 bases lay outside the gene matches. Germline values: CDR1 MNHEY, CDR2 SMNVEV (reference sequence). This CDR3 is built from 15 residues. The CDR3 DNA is TGTGCCAGCAGTCCACTGGACAGGGGAGGTACTGAAGCTTTCTTT. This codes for CASSPLDRGGTEAFF.

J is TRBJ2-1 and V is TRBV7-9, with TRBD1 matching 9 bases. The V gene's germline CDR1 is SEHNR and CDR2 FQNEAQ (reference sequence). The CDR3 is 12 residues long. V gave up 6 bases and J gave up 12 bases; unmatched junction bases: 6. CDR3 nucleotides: TGTGCCAGCAGGTCCGGGACAGGGCCGCAGTTCTTC. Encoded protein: CASRSGTGPQFF.

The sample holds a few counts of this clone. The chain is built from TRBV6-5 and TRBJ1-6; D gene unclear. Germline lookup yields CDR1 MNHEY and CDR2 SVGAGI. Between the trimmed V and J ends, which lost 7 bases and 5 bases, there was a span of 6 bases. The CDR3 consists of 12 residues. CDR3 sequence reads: CASTQNNSPLHF. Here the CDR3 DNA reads TGTGCCAGCACACAGAATAATTCACCCCTCCACTTT.

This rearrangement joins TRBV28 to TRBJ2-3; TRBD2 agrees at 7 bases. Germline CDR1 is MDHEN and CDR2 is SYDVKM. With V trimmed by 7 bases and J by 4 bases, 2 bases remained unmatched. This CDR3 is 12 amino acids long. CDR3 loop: CASNAGADTQYF. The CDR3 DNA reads TGTGCCAGCAACGCGGGAGCAGATACGCAGTATTTT.

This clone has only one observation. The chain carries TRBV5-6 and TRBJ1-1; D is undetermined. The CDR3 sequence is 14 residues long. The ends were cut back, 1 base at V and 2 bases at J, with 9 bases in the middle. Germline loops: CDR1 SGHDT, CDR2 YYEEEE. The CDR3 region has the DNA TGTGCCAGCAGCTTGACCGGGATAAACACTGAAGCTTTCTTT. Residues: CASSLTGINTEAFF.

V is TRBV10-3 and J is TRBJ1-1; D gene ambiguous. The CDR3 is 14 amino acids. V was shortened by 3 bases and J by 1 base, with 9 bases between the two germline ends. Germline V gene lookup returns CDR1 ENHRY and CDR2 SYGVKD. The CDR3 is CAISDGQENTEAFF. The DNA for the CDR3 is TGTGCCATCAGTGATGGGCAGGAGAACACTGAAGCTTTCTTT.

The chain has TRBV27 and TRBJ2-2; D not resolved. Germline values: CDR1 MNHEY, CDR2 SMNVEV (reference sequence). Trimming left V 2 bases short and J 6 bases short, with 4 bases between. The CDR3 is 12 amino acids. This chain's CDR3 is CASSLQAGELFF. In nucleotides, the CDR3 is TGTGCCAGCAGTTTACAGGCCGGGGAGCTGTTTTTT.

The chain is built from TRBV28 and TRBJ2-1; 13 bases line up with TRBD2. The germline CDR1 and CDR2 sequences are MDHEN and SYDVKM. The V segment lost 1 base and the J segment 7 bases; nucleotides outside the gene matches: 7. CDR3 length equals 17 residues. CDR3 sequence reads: CASSLYRTSGSTNEQFF. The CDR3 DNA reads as TGTGCCAGCAGTTTATACAGGACTAGCGGGAGTACAAATGAGCAGTTCTTC.

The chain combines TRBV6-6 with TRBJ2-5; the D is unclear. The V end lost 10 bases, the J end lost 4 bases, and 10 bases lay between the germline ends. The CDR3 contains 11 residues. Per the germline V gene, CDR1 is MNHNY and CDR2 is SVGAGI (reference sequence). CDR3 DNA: TGTGCCACCAATATCGGAGAGACCCAGTACTTC. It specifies CATNIGETQYF.

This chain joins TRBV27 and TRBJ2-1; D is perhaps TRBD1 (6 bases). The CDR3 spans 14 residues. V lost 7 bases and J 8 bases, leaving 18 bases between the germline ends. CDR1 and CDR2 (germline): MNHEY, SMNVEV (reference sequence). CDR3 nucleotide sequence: TGTGCCAGCATGGGGGCGAATGATGTCCATGAGCAGTTCTTC. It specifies CASMGANDVHEQFF.

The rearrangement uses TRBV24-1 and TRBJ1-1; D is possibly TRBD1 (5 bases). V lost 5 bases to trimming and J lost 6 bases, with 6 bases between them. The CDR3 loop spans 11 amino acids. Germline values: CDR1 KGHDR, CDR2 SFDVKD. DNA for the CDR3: TGTGCCACCAGTGCGGGGGCTGAAGCTTTCTTT. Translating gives CATSAGAEAFF.

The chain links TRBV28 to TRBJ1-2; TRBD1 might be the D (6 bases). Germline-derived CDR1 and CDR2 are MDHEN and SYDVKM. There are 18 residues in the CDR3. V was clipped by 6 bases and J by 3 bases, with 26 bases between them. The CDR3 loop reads CASSQTTSGGAFDYGYTF. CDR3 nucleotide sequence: TGTGCCAGCAGCCAAACCACTAGTGGGGGCGCATTTGACTATGGCTACACCTTC.

CDR3 bases: TGCAGCACCGGTGGAGGCTCGGGGGCTTTCTTT. Its protein product is CSTGGGSGAFF. The V gene is TRBV29-1, the J gene TRBJ1-1; D not resolved. CDR3 length equals 11 residues. From germline, CDR1 is SQVTM and CDR2 ANQGSEA. V shed 8 bases and J shed 11 bases, with 18 bases lying between them. The variable domain in full, with the rest retrieved from reference TRBV29-1 and TRBJ1-1, is SAVISQKPSRDICQRGTSLTIQCQVDSQVTMMFWYRQQPGQSLTLIATANQGSEATYESGFVIDKFPISRPNLTFSTLTVSNMSPEDSSIYLCSTGGGSGAFFGQGTRLTVV.

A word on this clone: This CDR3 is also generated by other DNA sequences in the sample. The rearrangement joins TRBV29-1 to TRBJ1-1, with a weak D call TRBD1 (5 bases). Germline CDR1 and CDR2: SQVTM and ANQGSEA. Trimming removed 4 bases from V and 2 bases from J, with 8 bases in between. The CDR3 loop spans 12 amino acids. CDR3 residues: CSVGQSNTEAFF. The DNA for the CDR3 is TGCAGCGTTGGACAGAGCAACACTGAAGCTTTCTTT.

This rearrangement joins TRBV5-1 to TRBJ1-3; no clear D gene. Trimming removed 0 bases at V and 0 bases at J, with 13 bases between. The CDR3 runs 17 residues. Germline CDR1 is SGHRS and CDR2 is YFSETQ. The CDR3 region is CASSLEVFGSSGNTIYF. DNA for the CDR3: TGCGCCAGCAGCTTGGAGGTGTTCGGGAGCTCTGGAAACACCATATATTTT.

The CDR3 protein is CASSDPGQTSYEQYF. In nucleotides, the CDR3 is TGTGCCAGTAGTGATCCGGGACAGACGAGCTACGAGCAGTACTTC. The chain is built from TRBV19 and TRBJ2-7, with 7 bases that match TRBD1. The germline CDR1 and CDR2 sequences are LNHDA and SQIVND (reference sequence). The CDR3 runs to 15 residues. The V segment lost 5 bases and the J segment 3 bases; nucleotides outside the gene matches: 10. Full variable domain (rest looked up from reference TRBV19 and TRBJ2-7): DGGITQSPKYLFRKEGQNVTLSCEQNLNHDAMYWYRQDPGQGLRLIYYSQIVNDFQKGDIAEGYSVSREKKESFPLTVTSAQKNPTAFYLCASSDPGQTSYEQYFGPGTRLTVT.

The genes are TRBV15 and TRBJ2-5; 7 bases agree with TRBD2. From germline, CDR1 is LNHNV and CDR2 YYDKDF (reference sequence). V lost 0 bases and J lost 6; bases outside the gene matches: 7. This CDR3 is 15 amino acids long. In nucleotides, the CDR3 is TGTGCCACCAGCAGAGATCGGACGGGGGGTCAGACCCAGTACTTC. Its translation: CATSRDRTGGQTQYF. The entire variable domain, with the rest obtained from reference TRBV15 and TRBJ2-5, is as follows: DAMVIQNPRYQVTQFGKPVTLSCSQTLNHNVMYWYQQKSSQAPKLLFHYYDKDFNNEADTPDNFQSRRPNTSFCFLDIRSPGLGDTAMYLCATSRDRTGGQTQYFGPGTRLLVL.

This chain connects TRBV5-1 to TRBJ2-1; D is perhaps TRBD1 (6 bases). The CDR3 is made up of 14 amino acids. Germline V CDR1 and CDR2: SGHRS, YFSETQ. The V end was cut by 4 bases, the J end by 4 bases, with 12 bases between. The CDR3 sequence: CASSPGHGYNEQFF. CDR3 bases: TGCGCCAGCAGCCCGGGACATGGGTACAATGAGCAGTTCTTC.

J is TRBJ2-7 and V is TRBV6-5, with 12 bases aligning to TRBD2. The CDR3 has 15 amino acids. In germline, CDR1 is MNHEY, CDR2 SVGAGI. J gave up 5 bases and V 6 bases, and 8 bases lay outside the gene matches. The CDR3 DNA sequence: TGTGCCAGCAGCATGACTAGCGGGGGAACGGACGAGCAGTACTTC. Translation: CASSMTSGGTDEQYF.

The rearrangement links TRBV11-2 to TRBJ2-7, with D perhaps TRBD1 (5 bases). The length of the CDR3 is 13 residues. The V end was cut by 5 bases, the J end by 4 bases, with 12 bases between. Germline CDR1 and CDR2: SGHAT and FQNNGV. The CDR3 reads CASSPDRTYEQYF. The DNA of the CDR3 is TGTGCCAGCAGCCCTGACAGAACGTACGAGCAGTACTTC.

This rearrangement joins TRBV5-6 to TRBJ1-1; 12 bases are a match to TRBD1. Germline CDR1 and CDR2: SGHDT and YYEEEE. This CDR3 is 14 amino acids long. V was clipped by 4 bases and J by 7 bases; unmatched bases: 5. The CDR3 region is CASSAGTGGGEAFF. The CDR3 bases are TGTGCCAGCAGCGCCGGGACAGGGGGCGGTGAAGCTTTCTTT.

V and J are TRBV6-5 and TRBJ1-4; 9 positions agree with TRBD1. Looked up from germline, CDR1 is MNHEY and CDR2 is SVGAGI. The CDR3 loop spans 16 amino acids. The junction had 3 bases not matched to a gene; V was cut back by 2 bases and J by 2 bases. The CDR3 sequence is CASSYTTGGTNEKLFF. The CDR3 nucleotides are TGTGCCAGCAGTTACACGACAGGGGGGACTAATGAAAAACTGTTTTTT.